Sequencing of this TCR beta chain was carried out in a study of blood T cell repertoires in COVID-19. Study summary: Samples came from the United States, Italy and Spain, spanning acute and convalescent COVID-19. T cells, B-cell-depleted T cells, or PBMCs provided the cDNA or gDNA that served as material.

Per germline, CDR1 SGHRS and CDR2 YFSETQ. The CDR3 is 14 amino acids. V was shortened by 0 bases and J by 6 bases, with 13 bases between the two germline ends. Authors' analysis steps: Estimated nucleated cell counts came from reference gene primer amplification. TCRdb's copy holds only in-frame clones and misses some; the assay was immunoSEQ multiplex PCR. That table supplies the V and J calls and clone size; D and trimming were determined from the DNA. The sample has a few hundred thousand clones; around 87% are singletons. Seattle cases were enrolled at active infection and followed longitudinally.

The source is a woman under 40 with COVID-19, enrolled during active disease. Specimen: peripheral blood. This chain links TRBV5-1 with TRBJ2-7; a weak D match, TRBD1 (5 bases). CDR3 DNA sequence: TGCGCCAGCAGCTTGGCCCCCAGGGCGCCCGAGCAGTACTTC. It codes for CASSLAPRAPEQYF.